One sample yielded the 10 T cell receptor beta chains listed below, sequenced in a study of graft-versus-host responses after intestinal transplantation. The method was immunoSEQ multiplex PCR; TCRdb's version includes in-frame clones alone and lacks a portion of them. The sample shows 55,000 to 80,000 clones, more than 85% of them seen only once. These receptors lack a known antigen. The source material was unstimulated CD8+ T cells sorted from spleen or lymph node cells, sampled before transplant. These receptors came from a human donor who was the organ donor for an intestinal transplant.

This chain links TRBV29-1 with TRBJ2-2, with D uncertain. The V end was cut by 4 bases, the J end by 3 bases, with 9 bases between. This CDR3 spans 13 amino acids. From germline, CDR1 is SQVTM and CDR2 ANQGSEA. Here the CDR3 reads CSVVGEDTGELFF. The CDR3 nucleotides read TGCAGCGTTGTAGGCGAGGACACCGGGGAGCTGTTTTTT.

This clone was counted once. The rearrangement joins TRBV30 to TRBJ2-5; 7 nucleotides match TRBD1. CDR1 is GTSNPN, CDR2 SVGIG, per germline (reference sequence). Unmatched junction bases numbered 14, after V lost 3 bases and J lost 7 bases. CDR3 size: 15 residues. CDR3 DNA sequence: TGTGCCTGGAGCATCAACCCTGGGACAGAGGGGACCCAGTACTTC. Protein product: CAWSINPGTEGTQYF.

V usage is TRBV28 and J usage is TRBJ1-2; D not certain. Trimming took 4 bases from V and 8 from J, leaving 17 bases between them. In germline, CDR1 is MDHEN, CDR2 SYDVKM. The CDR3 is made up of 14 amino acids. This CDR3 reads CASSSIGRGRGYTF. The CDR3 DNA is TGTGCCAGCAGTTCCATTGGACGGGGTCGAGGCTACACCTTC.

V and J are TRBV5-1 and TRBJ2-7; TRBD2 aligns across 7 bases. Germline V gives CDR1 SGHRS, CDR2 YFSETQ. CDR3 length: 14 amino acids. V lost 7 bases, J lost 4 bases, and 11 bases stayed unmatched. The CDR3 region is CASQVSSGIYEQYF. Here the CDR3 DNA reads TGCGCCAGCCAGGTATCTAGCGGAATATACGAGCAGTACTTC.

The rearrangement uses TRBV7-6 and TRBJ1-1; D possibly corresponds to TRBD1 (6 bases). Germline V gene sequence: CDR1 SGHVS, CDR2 FNYEAQ. The CDR3 loop spans 14 amino acids. V lost 5 bases, J lost 0 bases, and 10 bases lay in between. CDR3 nucleotides: TGTGCCAGCAGCGACGGACAGCTGAACACTGAAGCTTTCTTT. Protein product: CASSDGQLNTEAFF.

The chain uses TRBV28 and TRBJ2-3; 7 nucleotides match TRBD2. In germline, CDR1 is MDHEN, CDR2 SYDVKM. CDR3 size: 14 residues. The J segment lost 2 bases and the V segment lost 9 bases, leaving 8 bases of the junction unmatched. Here the CDR3 reads CASRGESDTDTQYF. As DNA, the CDR3 is TGTGCCAGTCGGGGGGAAAGTGACACAGATACGCAGTATTTT.

This clone showed up just a few times. This chain links TRBV6-1 with TRBJ2-1; a possible D gene is TRBD2 (5 bases). This CDR3 comprises 15 residues. Germline CDR1 reads MNHNS; CDR2 reads SASEGT. V lost 2 bases, J lost 3 bases, and 11 bases lay in between. The CDR3 DNA is TGTGCCAGCAGTGAACCTAGCATTATCTACAATGAGCAGTTCTTC. Its translation is CASSEPSIIYNEQFF.

The V and J genes are TRBV30 and TRBJ2-1, with 10 bases lining up with TRBD1. The CDR3 covers 14 residues. Germline V gene sequence: CDR1 GTSNPN, CDR2 SVGIG (reference sequence). The junction had 8 bases not matched to a gene; V was cut back by 6 bases and J by 6 bases. CDR3 DNA sequence: TGTGCCTGCCGACAGGGGGCCGAGAGCAATGAGCAGTTCTTC. Translation: CACRQGAESNEQFF.

This sequence joins TRBV28 and TRBJ2-7; D is uncertain. V lost 3 bases and J lost 7, with 7 bases in between. The CDR3 loop spans 11 amino acids. Per germline, CDR1 MDHEN and CDR2 SYDVKM. This CDR3 reads CASSFLLEQYF. In DNA, the CDR3 is TGTGCCAGCAGTTTCCTCCTTGAGCAGTACTTC.

The V call is TRBV7-9, the J call TRBJ2-7; possible D gene TRBD1, 6 bases. This CDR3 is built from 16 residues. The V end was cut by 4 bases, the J end by 5 bases, with 21 bases between. CDR1 and CDR2 from the germline V gene are SEHNR and FQNEAQ (reference sequence). The CDR3 region is CASSSEADRITHEQYF. The DNA of the CDR3 is TGTGCCAGCAGCTCGGAGGCAGACAGGATTACCCACGAGCAGTACTTC.